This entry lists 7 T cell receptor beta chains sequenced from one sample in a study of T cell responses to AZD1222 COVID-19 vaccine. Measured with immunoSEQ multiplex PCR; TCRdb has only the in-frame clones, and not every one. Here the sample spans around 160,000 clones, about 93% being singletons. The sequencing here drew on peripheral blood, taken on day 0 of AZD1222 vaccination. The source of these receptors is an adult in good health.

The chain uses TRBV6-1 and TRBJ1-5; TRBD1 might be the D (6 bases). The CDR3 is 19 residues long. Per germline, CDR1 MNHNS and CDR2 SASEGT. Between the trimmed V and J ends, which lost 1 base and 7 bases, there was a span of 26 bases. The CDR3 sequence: CASSEDPRNRALLRQPQHF. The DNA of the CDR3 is TGTGCCAGCAGTGAAGACCCCCGCAACAGGGCCCTATTAAGGCAGCCCCAGCATTTT.

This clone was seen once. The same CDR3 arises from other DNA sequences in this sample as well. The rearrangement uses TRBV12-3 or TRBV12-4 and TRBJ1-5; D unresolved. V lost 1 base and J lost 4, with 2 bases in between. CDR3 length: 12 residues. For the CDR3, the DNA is TGTGCCAGCAGTTTAGGGAATCAGCCCCAGCATTTT. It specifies CASSLGNQPQHF.

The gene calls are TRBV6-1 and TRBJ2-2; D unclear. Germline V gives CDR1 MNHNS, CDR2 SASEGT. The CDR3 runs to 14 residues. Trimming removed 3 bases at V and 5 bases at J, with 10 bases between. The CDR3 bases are TGTGCCAGCAGTGACCGACACCTAACCGGGGAGCTGTTTTTT. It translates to CASSDRHLTGELFF.

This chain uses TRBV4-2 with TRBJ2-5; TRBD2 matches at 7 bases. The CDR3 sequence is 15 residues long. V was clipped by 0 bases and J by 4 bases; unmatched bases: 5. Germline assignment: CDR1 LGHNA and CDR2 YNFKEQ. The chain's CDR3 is CASSQEGRAGETQYF. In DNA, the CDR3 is TGTGCCAGCAGCCAAGAAGGGAGGGCGGGAGAGACCCAGTACTTC.

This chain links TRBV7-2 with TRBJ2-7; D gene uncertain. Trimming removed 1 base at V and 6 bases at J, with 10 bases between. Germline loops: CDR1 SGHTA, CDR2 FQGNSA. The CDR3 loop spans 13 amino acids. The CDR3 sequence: CASSLEGRFEQYF. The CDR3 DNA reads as TGTGCCAGCAGCTTAGAGGGCAGATTCGAGCAGTACTTC.

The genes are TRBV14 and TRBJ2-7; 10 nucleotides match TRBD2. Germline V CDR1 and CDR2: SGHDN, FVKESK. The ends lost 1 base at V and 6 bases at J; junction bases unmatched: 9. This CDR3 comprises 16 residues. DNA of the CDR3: TGTGCCAGCAGCCAAGTGACGGCTAGCGGGAGAAGCGAGCAGTACTTC. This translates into CASSQVTASGRSEQYF.

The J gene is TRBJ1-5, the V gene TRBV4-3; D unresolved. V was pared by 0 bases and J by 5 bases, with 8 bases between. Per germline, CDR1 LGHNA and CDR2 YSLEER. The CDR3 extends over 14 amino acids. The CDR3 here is CASSQDANYQPQHF. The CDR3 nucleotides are TGCGCCAGCAGCCAAGACGCCAATTATCAGCCCCAGCATTTT.